The 13 T cell receptor beta chains below all came from one sample that was sequenced in a study of neurological immune-mediated disorders. Each CDR3 protein is one row after TCRdb ran MiXCR on the 5' RACE reads. Here the sample spans more than 13,000 distinct CDR3 sequences, 7% being singletons. Sequencing was carried out using CD8+ T cells from blood. These receptor sequences come from a middle-aged woman in good health.

This clonotype was observed at least ten times. The V gene is TRBV4-1, the J gene TRBJ1-2, with D unresolved. CDR1 is MGHRA and CDR2 is YSYEKL in the germline V gene. V lost 4 bases and J lost 4, with 10 bases in between. There are 13 residues in the CDR3. The CDR3 DNA is TGCGCCAGCAGCCGAGAACCCTTCTATGGCTACACCTTC. This gives the protein CASSREPFYGYTF.

By sample fraction, this clonotype is medium-sized (0.01 to 0.1%). CDR3 loop: CSAGPSAGQETQYF. CDR3 in DNA: TGCAGTGCCGGCCCTAGCGCGGGCCAAGAGACCCAGTACTTC. The V gene is TRBV20-1, the J gene TRBJ2-5; possibly TRBD2 for D (6 bases). The V gene lost 6 bases and the J gene lost 1 base, with 15 bases spanning the gap. Germline lookup yields CDR1 DFQATT and CDR2 SNEGSKA (reference sequence). The CDR3 runs 14 residues.

This clonotype was seen at least ten times. J is TRBJ2-5 and V is TRBV24-1; the match to TRBD1 covers 7 bases. V trimming: 7 bases; J trimming: 4 bases; junction bases outside the gene matches: 8. Germline assignment: CDR1 KGHDR and CDR2 SFDVKD. The CDR3 covers 14 residues. The CDR3 spells CATSSGQPRETQYF. The CDR3 region has the DNA TGTGCCACCAGCTCGGGACAGCCTCGAGAGACCCAGTACTTC.

This clonotype was detected many times. The chain joins TRBV7-8 to TRBJ2-1; TRBD1 matches at 7 bases. Trimming removed 5 bases from V and 10 bases from J; junction bases left unmatched: 8. CDR1 and CDR2 (germline): SGHVS, FQNEAQ. CDR3 length: 13 residues. CDR3 DNA sequence: TGTGCCAGCAGCCCCGGGACAGTGTTGGAGCAGTTCTTC. Residues: CASSPGTVLEQFF.

This clonotype was detected ten times or more. The J gene is TRBJ1-3, the V gene TRBV5-1; a possible D gene is TRBD1 (5 bases). The CDR3 length is 15 residues. The V gene's germline CDR1 is SGHRS and CDR2 YFSETQ. V lost 1 base and J 2 bases, leaving 10 bases between the germline ends. Here the CDR3 DNA reads TGCGCCAGCAGCTTGCAGGGAAGGGCTGGAAACACCATATATTTT. Its protein is CASSLQGRAGNTIYF. Together with reference TRBV5-1 and TRBJ1-3, the CDR3 gives the full variable domain: KAGVTQTPRYLIKTRGQQVTLSCSPISGHRSVSWYQQTPGQGLQFLFEYFSETQRNKGNFPGRFSGRQFSNSRSEMNVSTLELGDSALYLCASSLQGRAGNTIYFGEGSWLTVV.

The table lists this clonotype with many counts. V gene TRBV9 combines with J gene TRBJ1-3; D is possibly TRBD1 (5 bases). Trimming left V 4 bases short and J 2 bases short, with 10 bases between. Per germline, CDR1 SGDLS and CDR2 YYNGEE. This CDR3 contains 14 residues. CDR3 loop: CASSPSGAGNTIYF. The CDR3 region has the DNA TGTGCCAGCAGCCCCTCGGGGGCTGGAAACACCATATATTTT.

The table lists this clonotype with many counts. The chain recombines TRBV23-1 with TRBJ2-5; no definite D call. TRBV23-1 counts as an open reading frame of uncertain function. With 9 bases removed from V and 4 bases from J, the gap between germline ends came to 27 bases. This CDR3 spans 17 amino acids. The chain's CDR3 is CARLVMPAKFGLETQYF. As DNA, the CDR3 is TGCGCCAGACTCGTCATGCCTGCGAAATTCGGTTTAGAGACCCAGTACTTC.

This clonotype was seen at least ten times. The J gene is TRBJ1-1, the V gene TRBV19; D uncertain. From germline, CDR1 is LNHDA and CDR2 SQIVND (reference sequence). V was pared by 6 bases and J by 6 bases, with 11 bases between. The CDR3 has 12 residues. The DNA of the CDR3 is TGTGCCAGTAGGGGAGGGAAGCCTGAAGCTTTCTTT. As protein: CASRGGKPEAFF.

This clonotype was observed at least ten times. The chain has TRBV9 and TRBJ2-1, with no clear D. CDR1 and CDR2 (germline): SGDLS, YYNGEE. The CDR3 consists of 13 residues. Trimming took 4 bases from V and 7 from J, leaving 12 bases between them. The CDR3 DNA follows: TGTGCCAGCAGCTTCGGACGGTTTAATGAGCAGTTCTTC. The encoded protein is CASSFGRFNEQFF.

This clonotype was recorded at least ten times. The chain uses TRBV11-2 and TRBJ2-3; D not certain. The CDR3 has 12 amino acids. Germline-derived CDR1 and CDR2 are SGHAT and FQNNGV. Trimming stripped 8 bases from V and 2 bases from J, with 8 bases between. As DNA, the CDR3 is TGTGCCAGCGGCGGCTACACAGATACGCAGTATTTT. Its translation is CASGGYTDTQYF. Variable domain in full (rest from reference TRBV11-2 and TRBJ2-3): EAGVAQSPRYKIIEKRQSVAFWCNPISGHATLYWYQQILGQGPKLLIQFQNNGVVDDSQLPKDRFSAERLKGVDSTLKIQPAKLEDSAVYLCASGGYTDTQYFGPGTRLTVL.

This clonotype was recorded many times. The J gene is TRBJ1-1, the V gene TRBV5-1, with a possible D match to TRBD1 (5 bases). From germline, CDR1 is SGHRS and CDR2 YFSETQ. Trimming shortened V by 1 base and J by 1 base, and 5 bases separated the two germline ends. The CDR3 has 13 amino acids. Here the CDR3 reads CASSLRGNTEAFF. DNA for the CDR3: TGCGCCAGCAGCTTGAGGGGGAACACTGAAGCTTTCTTT.

This clonotype was detected many times. The chain is built from TRBV4-1 and TRBJ1-1; D call uncertain. Germline V CDR1 and CDR2: MGHRA, YSYEKL. The CDR3 is 15 residues long. Trimming cost V 0 bases and J 1 base, with 9 bases left between them. The CDR3 DNA follows: TGCGCCAGCAGCCAAGAAGGCTCGACGAACACTGAAGCTTTCTTT. This codes for CASSQEGSTNTEAFF.

This clonotype qualifies as medium-sized (0.01 to 0.1%). This chain uses TRBV4-1 with TRBJ2-5; no clear D gene. This CDR3 is built from 17 residues. The V gene's germline CDR1 is MGHRA and CDR2 YSYEKL. V was clipped by 4 bases and J by 1 base, with 19 bases between them. Here the CDR3 reads CASSPRPFGPAQETQYF. The CDR3 DNA follows: TGCGCCAGCAGCCCGAGACCTTTCGGACCTGCCCAAGAGACCCAGTACTTC.